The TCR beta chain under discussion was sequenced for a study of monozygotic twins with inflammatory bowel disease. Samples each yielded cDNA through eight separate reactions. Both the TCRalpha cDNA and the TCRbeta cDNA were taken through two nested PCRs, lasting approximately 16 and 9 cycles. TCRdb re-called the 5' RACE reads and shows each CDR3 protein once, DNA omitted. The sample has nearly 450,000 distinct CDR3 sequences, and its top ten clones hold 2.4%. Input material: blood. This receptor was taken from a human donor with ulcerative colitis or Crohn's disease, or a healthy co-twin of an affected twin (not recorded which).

This chain's CDR3 is CASSLLNIANTGELFF. V is TRBV7-3 and J is TRBJ2-2. The V gene's germline CDR1 is SGHTA and CDR2 FQGTGA. The CDR3 extends over 16 amino acids. Supplemented by reference TRBV7-3 and TRBJ2-2, the full variable domain reads GAGVSQTPSNKVTEKGKYVELRCDPISGHTALYWYRQSLGQGPEFLIYFQGTGAADDSGLPNDRFFAVRPEGSVSTLKIQRTERGDSAVYLCASSLLNIANTGELFFGEGSRLTVL.